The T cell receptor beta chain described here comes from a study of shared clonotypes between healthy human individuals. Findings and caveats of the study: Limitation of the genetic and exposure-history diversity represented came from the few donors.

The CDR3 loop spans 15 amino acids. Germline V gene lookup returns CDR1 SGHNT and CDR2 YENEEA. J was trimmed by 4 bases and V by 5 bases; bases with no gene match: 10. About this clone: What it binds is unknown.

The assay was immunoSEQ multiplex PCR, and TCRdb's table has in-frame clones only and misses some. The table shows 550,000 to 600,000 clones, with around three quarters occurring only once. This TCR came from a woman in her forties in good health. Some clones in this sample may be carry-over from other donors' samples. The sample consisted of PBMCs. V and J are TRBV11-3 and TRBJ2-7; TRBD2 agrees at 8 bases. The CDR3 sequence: CASSLGLAGGYEQYF. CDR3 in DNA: TGTGCCAGCAGCCTCGGACTAGCTGGGGGATACGAGCAGTACTTC.